A selection of T cell receptor beta chains follows, all from one sample in a study of T-cell reconstitution after alpha-beta-depleted transplantation in children. TCRdb reprocessed the PCR reads with MiXCR, giving one entry per CDR3 protein. This table holds about 540,000 distinct CDR3 sequences, around 27% found once. The material sequenced was PBMCs, taken before TCRalphabeta/CD19-depleted stem cell transplant. The origin of the receptors is a boy younger than two with Wiskott-Aldrich syndrome, due to receive a stem cell transplant. CDR3s include the opening cysteine and the closing phenylalanine or tryptophan. The D gene is left open where the match is weak. A clone size is listed for some rows: how often the clone was seen (once, few, many), or a class if it is expanded.

CDR3 length	D gene	V gene	clone size	J gene	CDR3 protein	CDR3 DNA
14	.	TRBV5-1	few	TRBJ2-5	CASKPQLGRETQYF	TGCGCCAGCAAACCTCAACTCGGGAGAGAGACCCAGTACTTC
15	.	TRBV7-2	.	TRBJ2-7	CASSLGPGEYHEQYF	TGTGCCAGCAGCTTAGGACCCGGGGAGTACCACGAGCAGTACTTC
19	TRBD2	TRBV5-6	.	TRBJ2-1	CASSLGGLAGGPLGNEQFF	TGTGCCAGCAGCTTGGGGGGACTAGCGGGAGGTCCCTTGGGCAATGAGCAGTTCTTC
15	.	TRBV5-6	.	TRBJ1-5	CARGLRGQNNQPQHF	TGTGCCAGAGGGCTCAGGGGCCAAAACAATCAGCCCCAGCATTTT
15	.	TRBV7-2	.	TRBJ2-5	CASSFSSGNRETQYF	TGTGCCAGCAGCTTCTCAAGCGGAAATCGGGAGACCCAGTACTTC
13	.	TRBV2	.	TRBJ1-3	CASSEEAQRTIYF	TGTGCCAGCAGTGAAGAGGCTCAGCGGACCATATATTTT
13	.	TRBV11-1	.	TRBJ2-1	CASSLAVSYEQFF	TGTGCCAGCAGCTTAGCCGTAAGCTATGAGCAGTTCTTC
15	.	TRBV2	few	TRBJ2-4	CASSEVGASKNIQYF	TGTGCCAGCAGTGAAGTTGGGGCGTCCAAAAACATTCAGTACTTC
15	TRBD1	TRBV5-1	few	TRBJ2-7	CASSQGQVSSYEQYF	TGCGCCAGCAGCCAGGGACAGGTGAGCTCCTACGAGCAGTACTTC
16	.	TRBV10-3	few	TRBJ2-6	CAASDTLFSGANVLTF	TGTGCCGCCTCGGACACCTTATTCTCTGGGGCCAACGTCCTGACTTTC
13	.	TRBV20-1	once	TRBJ2-3	CSAPRPSTDTQYF	TGCAGTGCCCCTCGGCCGAGCACAGATACGCAGTATTTT
16	TRBD1	TRBV5-1	.	TRBJ2-1	CASSRQGKGSYNEQFF	TGCGCCAGCAGCCGACAGGGCAAAGGCTCCTACAATGAGCAGTTCTTC
19	TRBD1	TRBV10-3	.	TRBJ2-2	CAISGWRWTGQSNTGELFF	TGTGCCATCAGTGGGTGGCGGTGGACAGGCCAATCGAACACCGGGGAGCTGTTTTTT
17	TRBD2	TRBV20-1	.	TRBJ2-1	CSARRGTSGSSYNEQFF	TGCAGTGCTAGACGGGGGACTAGCGGGAGCTCCTACAATGAGCAGTTCTTC
18	.	TRBV11-1	few	TRBJ2-7	CASSLVYGGTPFAYEQYF	TGTGCCAGCAGCTTAGTTTATGGCGGGACGCCCTTTGCCTACGAGCAGTACTTC
15	.	TRBV12-3/TRBV12-4	.	TRBJ2-7	CASSLVSVISSEQYF	TGTGCCAGCAGTTTGGTGTCGGTTATTTCGTCCGAGCAGTACTTC
15	.	TRBV25-1	once	TRBJ2-1	CASSEGGRGANEQFF	TGTGCCAGCAGTGAAGGGGGCAGGGGGGCCAATGAGCAGTTCTTC
14	.	TRBV7-2	many	TRBJ1-2	CASSTRDMRSGYTF	TGTGCCAGCAGCACCCGGGACATGAGGAGCGGCTACACCTTC
13	.	TRBV5-1	.	TRBJ2-7	CASRQAAIYEQYF	TGCGCCAGCCGACAGGCAGCCATCTACGAGCAGTACTTC
15	.	TRBV20-1	few	TRBJ2-5	CSARERGTLEQTQYF	TGCAGTGCTAGAGAACGCGGGACCCTCGAGCAGACCCAGTACTTC
15	TRBD1	TRBV7-9	few	TRBJ1-4	CASSLSRTGGEKLFF	TGTGCCAGCAGCTTATCGAGGACAGGGGGTGAAAAACTGTTTTTT
14	.	TRBV10-3	few	TRBJ2-5	CAISQGGDVETQYF	TGTGCCATCAGTCAGGGAGGTGATGTGGAGACCCAGTACTTC
13	TRBD2	TRBV20-1	.	TRBJ2-1	CTAMASGRNEQFF	TGCACTGCTATGGCTAGCGGGAGGAATGAGCAGTTCTTC
11	.	TRBV3-1	.	TRBJ1-1	CASSQDQSAFF	TGTGCCAGCAGCCAAGATCAATCGGCTTTCTTT
15	TRBD2	TRBV7-3	.	TRBJ2-1	CASSLVNGAGYEQFF	TGTGCCAGCAGCTTAGTCAATGGAGCGGGGTATGAGCAGTTCTTC
12	.	TRBV20-1	few	TRBJ2-3	CSARVVGYTQYF	TGCAGTGCTAGAGTTGTCGGTTATACGCAGTATTTT
15	.	TRBV5-5	few	TRBJ2-7	CASSLVRARSYEQYF	TGTGCCAGCAGCTTGGTAAGGGCACGCTCCTACGAGCAGTACTTC
13	.	TRBV28	.	TRBJ1-1	CASSKGITGEAFF	TGTGCCAGCAGTAAAGGGATAACAGGGGAAGCTTTCTTT
14	.	TRBV10-3	few	TRBJ2-2	CAISERDYTGELFF	TGTGCCATCAGTGAAAGGGACTACACCGGGGAGCTGTTTTTT
13	.	TRBV11-2	.	TRBJ2-3	CASSIPMADTQYF	TGTGCCAGCAGTATACCTATGGCAGATACGCAGTATTTT
13	TRBD1	TRBV10-3	.	TRBJ1-4	CAISQGADEKLFF	TGTGCCATCAGTCAGGGGGCGGATGAAAAACTGTTTTTT
14	.	TRBV5-6	.	TRBJ2-1	CASRGWEQYNEQFF	TGTGCCAGCAGAGGGTGGGAGCAGTACAATGAGCAGTTCTTC